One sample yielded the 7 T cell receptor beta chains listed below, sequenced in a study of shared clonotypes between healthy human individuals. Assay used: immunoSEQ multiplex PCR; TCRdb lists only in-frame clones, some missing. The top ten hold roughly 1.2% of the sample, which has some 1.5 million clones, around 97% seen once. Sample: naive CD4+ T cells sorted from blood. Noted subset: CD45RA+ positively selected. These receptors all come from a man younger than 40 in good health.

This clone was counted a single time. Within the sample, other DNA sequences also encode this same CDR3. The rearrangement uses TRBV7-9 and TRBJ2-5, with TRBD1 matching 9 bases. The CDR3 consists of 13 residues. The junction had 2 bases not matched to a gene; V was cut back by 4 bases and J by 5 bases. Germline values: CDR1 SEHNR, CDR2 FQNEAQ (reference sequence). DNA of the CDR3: TGTGCCAGCAGCTGGACAGGGGCGGAGACCCAGTACTTC. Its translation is CASSWTGAETQYF.

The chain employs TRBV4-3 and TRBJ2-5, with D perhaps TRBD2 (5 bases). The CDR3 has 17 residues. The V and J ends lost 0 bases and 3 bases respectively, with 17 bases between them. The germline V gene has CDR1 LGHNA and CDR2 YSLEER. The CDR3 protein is CASSQDIVGSYKETQYF. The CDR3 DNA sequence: TGCGCCAGCAGCCAAGATATAGTTGGGAGCTACAAAGAGACCCAGTACTTC.

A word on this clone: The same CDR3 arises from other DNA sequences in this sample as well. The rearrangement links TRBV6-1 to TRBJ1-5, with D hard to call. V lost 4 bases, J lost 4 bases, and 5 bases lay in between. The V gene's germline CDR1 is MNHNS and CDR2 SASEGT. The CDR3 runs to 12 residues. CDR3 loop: CASSGVNQPQHF. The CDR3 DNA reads TGTGCCAGCAGTGGCGTGAATCAGCCCCAGCATTTT.

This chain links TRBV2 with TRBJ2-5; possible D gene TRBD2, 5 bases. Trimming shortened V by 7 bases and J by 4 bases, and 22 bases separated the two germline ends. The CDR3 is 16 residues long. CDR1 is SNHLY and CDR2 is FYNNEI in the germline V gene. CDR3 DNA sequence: TGTGCCAGCAAAGCGGTGGGTCAGGCGAGTCTAGAGACCCAGTACTTC. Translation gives CASKAVGQASLETQYF. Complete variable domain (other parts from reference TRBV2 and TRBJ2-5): EPEVTQTPSHQVTQMGQEVILRCVPISNHLYFYWYRQILGQKVEFLVSFYNNEISEKSEIFDDQFSVERPDGSNFTLKIRSTKLEDSAMYFCASKAVGQASLETQYFGPGTRLLVL.

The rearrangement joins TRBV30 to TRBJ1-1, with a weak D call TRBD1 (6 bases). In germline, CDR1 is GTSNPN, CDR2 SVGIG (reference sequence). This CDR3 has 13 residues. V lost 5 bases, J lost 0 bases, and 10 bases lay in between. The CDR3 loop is CAWGGQMNTEAFF. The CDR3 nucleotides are TGTGCCTGGGGAGGACAGATGAACACTGAAGCTTTCTTT. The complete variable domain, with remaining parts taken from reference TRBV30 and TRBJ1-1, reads SQTIHQWPATLVQPVGSPLSLECTVEGTSNPNLYWYRQAAGRGLQLLFYSVGIGQISSEVPQNLSASRPQDRQFILSSKKLLLSDSGFYLCAWGGQMNTEAFFGQGTRLTVV.

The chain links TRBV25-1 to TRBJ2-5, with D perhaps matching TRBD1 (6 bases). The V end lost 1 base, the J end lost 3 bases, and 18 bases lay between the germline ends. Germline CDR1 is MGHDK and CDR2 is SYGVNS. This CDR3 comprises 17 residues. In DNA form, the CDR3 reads TGTGCCAGCAGTGAATCAGGGGTGAGGTCTTCCAAAGAGACCCAGTACTTC. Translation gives CASSESGVRSSKETQYF.

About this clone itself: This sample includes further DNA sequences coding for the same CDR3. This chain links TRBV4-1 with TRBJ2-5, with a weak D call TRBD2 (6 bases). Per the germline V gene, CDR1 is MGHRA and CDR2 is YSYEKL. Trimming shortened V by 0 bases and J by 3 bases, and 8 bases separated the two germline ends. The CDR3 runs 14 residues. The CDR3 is CASSQDPGEETQYF. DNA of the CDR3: TGCGCCAGCAGCCAAGATCCGGGGGAAGAGACCCAGTACTTC.